Following are 17 T cell receptor beta chains from one sample sequenced in a study of T cells after yellow fever vaccination (dated by TCRdb to the late 2010s). Receptors were amplified or captured by 5' RACE. The reads were generated on an Illumina HiSeq 2500. TCRdb reran the public reads through fastp at Q25 and MiXCR, keeping productive beta chains. When rows share a CDR3 protein, they turn into one entry using the most common DNA and genes. The sample table lists about 240,000 distinct CDR3 sequences, less than 9% of them with a count of one. 0.85% of the sample lies in the top ten. The treatment or condition label, as the study defines it: live attenuated yellow fever vaccine strain. Sequenced material: CD4+ T cells sorted from PBMCs, taken 15 days after the yellow fever booster vaccination. The receptors originated from a man aged 25-45 years who received the YFV17D yellow fever vaccine.

The chain is built from TRBV6-5 and TRBJ2-7; TRBD2 matches 9 bases. This CDR3 spans 15 amino acids. V was clipped by 2 bases and J by 4 bases; unmatched bases: 6. Germline CDR1 is MNHEY and CDR2 is SVGAGI. CDR3 coding DNA: TGTGCCAGCAGTTACGCGACTAGCGGCCCATACGAGCAGTACTTC. Protein sequence: CASSYATSGPYEQYF.

This clonotype turned up a few times. V and J are TRBV6-2 or TRBV6-3 and TRBJ1-1, with 8 bases lining up with TRBD1. In germline, CDR1 is MNHEY, CDR2 SVGEGT. J was trimmed by 0 bases and V by 7 bases; bases with no gene match: 7. This CDR3 comprises 15 residues. Here the CDR3 DNA reads TGTGCCAGCACCTTGCAGGGGGCGATGAACACTGAAGCTTTCTTT. Residues: CASTLQGAMNTEAFF.

This clonotype was detected many times. V is TRBV29-1 and J is TRBJ2-7; D is uncertain. CDR3 length equals 11 residues. The V end was cut by 7 bases, the J end by 6 bases, with 13 bases between. Per the germline V gene, CDR1 is SQVTM and CDR2 is ANQGSEA. CDR3 bases: TGCAGCGCGCGGACCGCGGCCGAGCAGTACTTC. This encodes CSARTAAEQYF.

This clonotype was seen a handful of times. The chain combines TRBV5-1 with TRBJ2-2; D unresolved. This CDR3 is 14 amino acids long. V was clipped by 3 bases and J by 3 bases, with 9 bases between them. The germline gives CDR1 SGHRS, CDR2 YFSETQ. The DNA of the CDR3 is TGCGCCAGCAGCTGGTCCGGACACACCGGGGAGCTGTTTTTT. This translates into CASSWSGHTGELFF.

CDR3 region: CSVGQGQWGEQYF. The CDR3 region has the DNA TGCAGCGTTGGTCAGGGGCAGTGGGGCGAGCAGTACTTC. This chain joins TRBV29-1 and TRBJ2-7, with D possibly being TRBD1 (6 bases). Germline assignment: CDR1 SQVTM and CDR2 ANQGSEA. The V end lost 4 bases, the J end lost 6 bases, and 16 bases lay between the germline ends. CDR3 size: 13 residues.

This clonotype turned up a few times. The rearrangement joins TRBV30 to TRBJ2-3, with 7 bases fitting TRBD1. Germline values: CDR1 GTSNPN, CDR2 SVGIG (reference sequence). This CDR3 contains 14 residues. J lost 5 bases, V lost 0 bases, and 5 bases had no gene match. CDR3 in amino acids: CAWSVQGIRDTQYF. The CDR3 DNA sequence: TGTGCCTGGAGTGTACAGGGGATTAGAGATACGCAGTATTTT.

This clonotype was observed a few times. V is TRBV7-2 and J is TRBJ2-3, with no clear D. V was clipped by 5 bases and J by 2 bases, with 11 bases between them. CDR3 size: 14 residues. Germline V lookup: CDR1 SGHTA, CDR2 FQGNSA. The CDR3 loop is CASSHRRTTDTQYF. The DNA for the CDR3 is TGTGCCAGCAGCCATCGGCGCACCACAGATACGCAGTATTTT.

In its sample, this clonotype was seen a few times. V and J are TRBV7-2 and TRBJ2-5; no reliable D call. The CDR3 is 14 residues long. Germline values: CDR1 SGHTA, CDR2 FQGNSA. Trimming took off 0 bases at V and 5 bases at J, with 10 bases between the two ends. The CDR3 nucleotides read TGTGCCAGCAGCTTAGCGGGAATGAGCGAGACCCAGTACTTC. Encoded protein: CASSLAGMSETQYF.

The chain combines TRBV5-1 with TRBJ2-7; 9 nucleotides match TRBD1. The V and J ends lost 4 bases and 1 base, in that order; junction bases with no gene match: 12. This CDR3 is 17 amino acids long. Germline V lookup: CDR1 SGHRS, CDR2 YFSETQ. The CDR3 spells CASSINPGQGQSYEQYF. DNA for the CDR3: TGCGCCAGCAGCATCAACCCTGGACAGGGGCAGTCCTACGAGCAGTACTTC.

This clonotype appeared many times. The V and J genes are TRBV10-3 and TRBJ1-6; no clear D. The CDR3 contains 15 residues. CDR1 is ENHRY, CDR2 SYGVKD, per germline. The V end lost 0 bases, the J end lost 9 bases, and 12 bases lay between the germline ends. For the CDR3, the DNA is TGTGCCATCAGTGAGTCGATTCCGGCGAGTTCACCCCTCCACTTT. Encoded protein: CAISESIPASSPLHF.

The V gene is TRBV20-1, the J gene TRBJ1-5; 9 bases are shared with TRBD1. The CDR3 is 16 residues long. Germline values: CDR1 DFQATT, CDR2 SNEGSKA (reference sequence). With V trimmed by 6 bases and J by 4 bases, 13 bases remained unmatched. In nucleotides, the CDR3 is TGCAGTGCAAGCCGGCCCTCGACAGGGGGGAATCAGCCCCAGCATTTT. This encodes CSASRPSTGGNQPQHF.

The CDR3 reads CAISEGASGPLHF. Written as DNA, the CDR3 is TGTGCCATCAGTGAGGGTGCCTCGGGACCCCTCCACTTT. The V call is TRBV10-3, the J call TRBJ1-6; D unclear. V was trimmed by 2 bases and J by 12 bases, leaving 11 bases between them. CDR1 is ENHRY, CDR2 SYGVKD, per germline. CDR3 size: 13 residues.

The sample holds a few counts of this clonotype. The rearrangement links TRBV11-2 to TRBJ2-7; D possibly matches TRBD1 or TRBD2 (6 bases each). The germline gives CDR1 SGHAT, CDR2 FQNNGV. V shed 3 bases and J shed 9 bases, with 27 bases lying between them. CDR3 length: 17 amino acids. The CDR3: CASSLKTGAEHTTRQYF. The CDR3 DNA follows: TGTGCCAGCAGCTTGAAGACGGGGGCAGAGCATACTACGAGGCAGTACTTC.

This clonotype showed up many times. This rearrangement joins TRBV20-1 to TRBJ1-6; 12 positions match TRBD1. V dropped 3 bases and J dropped 8; count of bases not matched to a gene: 8. Germline CDR1 and CDR2: DFQATT and SNEGSKA (reference sequence). The CDR3 spans 16 residues. In nucleotides, the CDR3 is TGCAGTGCTAGCTTAGGGACAGGGGGCTTTGATTCACCCCTCCACTTT. Translating it yields CSASLGTGGFDSPLHF.

In its sample, this clonotype was seen a few times. The J gene is TRBJ2-7, the V gene TRBV7-8, with 11 bases that match TRBD2. The CDR3 consists of 20 residues. CDR1 is SGHVS and CDR2 is FQNEAQ in the germline V gene. Trimming took 5 bases from V and 3 from J; bases not matched to a gene: 21. Written as DNA, the CDR3 is TGTGCCAGCAGCGCCCGGGACAGGCCCTTTCTAGCGGGAGGTAACTACGAGCAGTACTTC. This translates into CASSARDRPFLAGGNYEQYF.

This clonotype was detected only a few times. The chain links TRBV18 to TRBJ2-3, with TRBD1 identical over 8 bases. This CDR3 has 16 amino acids. Germline CDR1 reads KGHSH; CDR2 reads LQKENI. V lost 3 bases to trimming and J lost 1 base; unmatched junction nucleotides: 6. CDR3 DNA sequence: TGTGCCAGCTCACCGACCGGGACAGGCCGCACAGATACGCAGTATTTT. This encodes CASSPTGTGRTDTQYF.

This clonotype has a handful of counts. The gene calls are TRBV10-3 and TRBJ2-1; a weak D match, TRBD2 (7 bases). The CDR3 covers 18 residues. Trimming stripped 2 bases from V and 5 bases from J, with 22 bases between. The germline gives CDR1 ENHRY, CDR2 SYGVKD. This CDR3 is CAISETPQLASGDNEQFF. The CDR3 DNA sequence: TGTGCCATCAGTGAGACACCCCAACTAGCGTCAGGGGACAATGAGCAGTTCTTC.